One sample yielded the 2 T cell receptor beta chains listed below, sequenced in a study of shared clonotypes between healthy human individuals. Assay used: immunoSEQ multiplex PCR; TCRdb lists only in-frame clones, some missing. Of millions of clones listed, about 92% are singletons. Sequencing was performed on naive CD4+ T cells sorted from blood. Subset described: CD45RA+ positively selected. These receptors all come from a man younger than 35 in good health.

V and J are TRBV10-3 and TRBJ1-2; D perhaps matches TRBD1 (5 bases). V was pared by 0 bases and J by 4 bases, with 9 bases between. CDR1 and CDR2 from the germline V gene are ENHRY and SYGVKD. CDR3 length: 14 residues. The CDR3, as DNA: TGTGCCATCAGTGAGTCCGGGGCTCCCTATGGCTACACCTTC. As protein: CAISESGAPYGYTF.

The V call is TRBV7-9, the J call TRBJ1-3; D not certain. Trimming removed 5 bases at V and 3 bases at J, with 14 bases between. Germline CDR1 reads SEHNR; CDR2 reads FQNEAQ (reference sequence). This CDR3 region has 15 residues. The CDR3 DNA is TGTGCCAGCAGCCTCGATCACTTGGGTGGAAACACCATATATTTT. This translates into CASSLDHLGGNTIYF.